This T cell receptor beta chain originates from a study of T cells in Graves' hyperthyroidism and ophthalmopathy. About the research overall: Peripheral blood was drawn at first diagnosis, prior to all treatment.

Under 3 months was the duration of disease in ophthalmopathy patients, who also had a Clinical Activity Score of at least 3 and a NOSPECS grade of at least 4. Exclusion of a patient resulted from uncontrolled infection, other autoimmune disease, pregnancy or lactation. In making diagnoses, clinical symptoms, serum thyroxine and TRAb, thyroid ultrasound and orbital computed tomography were all used. CDR3 length equals 14 residues. V lost 8 bases and J 0 bases, leaving 12 bases between the germline ends. Amplification of TCR beta CDR3 regions used RNA as the template. Primed by the HTBI set, a first-round RT-PCR was run on the TCR CDR3. One entry per CDR3 protein results from TCRdb running MiXCR on the multiplex PCR reads. Of under 350,000 distinct CDR3 sequences listed, about 17% are singletons.

The chain recombines TRBV12-3 or TRBV12-4 with TRBJ2-3; perhaps TRBD2 as D (6 bases). The receptor was isolated from a woman aged 55-69 years with Graves' ophthalmopathy. The specimen was blood. In DNA, the CDR3 is TGTGCCAGCGGGAAGCGGGCAAGCACAGATACGCAGTATTTT. Translation: CASGKRASTDTQYF.